A selection of T cell receptor beta chains follows, all from one sample in a study of blood T cell repertoires in COVID-19. Assay used: immunoSEQ multiplex PCR; TCRdb lists only in-frame clones, some missing. The sample holds a few hundred thousand clones, approximately 93% seen once. Sequencing used PBMCs or T cells enriched from blood (not recorded which). These receptors all stem from a woman in her thirties or forties who had been exposed to COVID-19. CDR3s include the opening cysteine and the closing phenylalanine or tryptophan. D genes are given only for firm matches. Only part of the rows carry a size: once, few, many, or a class if the clone is expanded.

d_call clone_size j_call v_call cdr3_nt cdr3_aa
NA few TRBJ2-7 TRBV5-8 TGTGCCAGCAGCTTAGGACTTTCCTCACTCTACGAGCAGTACTTC CASSLGLSSLYEQYF
TRBD1 NA TRBJ1-2 TRBV19 TGTGCCAGTAGTATCGGACAGGGGAACTATGGCTACACCTTC CASSIGQGNYGYTF
NA NA TRBJ2-5 TRBV12-5 TGTGCTAGTGCCCACGACTGGCAAGAGACCCAGTACTTC CASAHDWQETQYF
TRBD1 NA TRBJ2-3 TRBV7-6 TGTGCCAGCAGCTTAGCACCAGGACAGGGAGCAGATACGCAGTATTTT CASSLAPGQGADTQYF
NA once TRBJ1-6 TRBV18 TGTGCCAGCTCACCAGTAGATAATTCACCCCTCCACTTT CASSPVDNSPLHF
NA NA TRBJ1-5 TRBV20-1 TGCAGTGCTGGACTACAGCCCCAGCATTTT CSAGLQPQHF
NA once TRBJ1-3 TRBV19 TGTGCCAGTAGTATATACCTTGTTCGGGCAGGGTCTGGAAACACCATATATTTT CASSIYLVRAGSGNTIYF
NA NA TRBJ2-7 TRBV18 TGTGCCAGCTCACAGGGACCGGGAGCGGGCGTCTACGAGCAGTACTTC CASSQGPGAGVYEQYF
NA few TRBJ2-2 TRBV7-9 TGTGCCAGCAGCTTAGCGGGAGGACGGACCGGGGAGCTGTTTTTT CASSLAGGRTGELFF
NA NA TRBJ2-1 TRBV18 TGTGCCAGCTCACACAGACAGGATGAGCAGTTCTTC CASSHRQDEQFF
TRBD2 NA TRBJ2-7 TRBV2 TGTGCCAGCAGTGGGGGACTAGCGGTGTCCTACGAGCAGTACTTC CASSGGLAVSYEQYF
NA NA TRBJ1-1 TRBV10-2 TGCGCCAGCAGTGAGTCGAGCAGGGTTCACACTGAAGCTTTCTTT CASSESSRVHTEAFF
TRBD1 once TRBJ1-4 TRBV30 TGTGCCTGGAGTGAGGGTCGGGGACAGGCTAATGAAAAACTGTTTTTT CAWSEGRGQANEKLFF
TRBD1 NA TRBJ1-1 TRBV18 TGTGCCAGCTCACTGACAGGGCGCTACACTGAAGCTTTCTTT CASSLTGRYTEAFF
NA NA TRBJ1-6 TRBV2 TGTGCCAGCAAGAATACAGGGAACAATTCACCCCTCCACTTT CASKNTGNNSPLHF
TRBD1 NA TRBJ1-5 TRBV19 TGTGCCAGTAGTGTGGGACAGATTAGCAATCAGCCCCAGCATTTT CASSVGQISNQPQHF
NA NA TRBJ2-3 TRBV4-2 TGTGCCAGCAGCCCCACGGGCGGGATGGGTGATACGCAGTATTTT CASSPTGGMGDTQYF
TRBD1 NA TRBJ2-5 TRBV6-5 TGTGCCAGCAGGTTACCAGGGGGCTTGGAGACCCAGTACTTC CASRLPGGLETQYF
TRBD2 NA TRBJ2-1 TRBV14 TGTGCCAGCAGCCCCGGACTAGCGGGAGAGGGTTACAATGAGCAGTTCTTC CASSPGLAGEGYNEQFF
NA NA TRBJ1-2 TRBV7-5 TGTGCCAGAATCCCTCAGGGACAGGGGGCTAACTATGGCTACACCTTC CARIPQGQGANYGYTF
NA once TRBJ1-2 TRBV19 TGTGCCAGTAATTCACAGGGACACGGCTACACCTTC CASNSQGHGYTF
TRBD1 few TRBJ2-7 TRBV5-1 TGCGCCAGCAGCTTGGCGGGACAGCCAGACTACGAGCAGTACTTC CASSLAGQPDYEQYF
NA once TRBJ1-6 TRBV6-5 TGTGCCAGCAGCCAAAGGCCAAGGGCGGGGTCACCCCTCCACTTT CASSQRPRAGSPLHF
NA few TRBJ2-3 TRBV11-3 TGTGCCAGCAGCCCCGGAGGGCAGCCCACAGATACGCAGTATTTT CASSPGGQPTDTQYF
TRBD2 NA TRBJ2-5 TRBV7-2 TGTGCCAGCAGAACGGGACTAGCGGGCATACAAGAGACCCAGTACTTC CASRTGLAGIQETQYF
NA NA TRBJ2-5 TRBV6-1 TGTGCCAGCAGTGAAAATGTAGGGGGGAGGGCCCGCGAGACCCAGTACTTC CASSENVGGRARETQYF